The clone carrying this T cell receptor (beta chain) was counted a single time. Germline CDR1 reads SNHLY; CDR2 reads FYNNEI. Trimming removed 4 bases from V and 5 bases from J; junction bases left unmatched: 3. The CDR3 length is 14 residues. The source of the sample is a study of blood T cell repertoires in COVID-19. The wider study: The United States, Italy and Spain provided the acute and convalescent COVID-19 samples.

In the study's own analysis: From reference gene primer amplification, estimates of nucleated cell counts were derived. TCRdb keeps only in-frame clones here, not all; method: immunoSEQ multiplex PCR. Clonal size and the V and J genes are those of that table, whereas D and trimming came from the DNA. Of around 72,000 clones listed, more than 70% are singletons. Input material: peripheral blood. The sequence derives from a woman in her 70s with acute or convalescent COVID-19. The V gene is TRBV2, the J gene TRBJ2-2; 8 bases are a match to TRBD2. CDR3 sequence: CASSAGLDTGELFF. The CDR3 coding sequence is TGTGCCAGCAGTGCGGGACTAGATACCGGGGAGCTGTTTTTT.